The clone carrying this TCR beta chain was counted many times. The target antigen is unknown. This record comes from a study of beta chain features in type 1 diabetes. The wider study: When patients were set against healthy donors, age, gender and cell yields were similar. Findings and caveats of the study: cDNA-based sequencing might over-represent cells highly expressing TCR. Healthy donors had naive, central memory and Treg TCRB repertoires that appeared less similar than those seen among patients.

The authors reverse transcribed all of the isolated RNA, so sequencing captured expressed TCRB transcripts. Clones were read by immunoSEQ multiplex PCR, and TCRdb kept only the in-frame ones, dropping some. The data show fewer than 400,000 clones, 8% seen once. Trimming cost V 3 bases and J 5 bases, with 14 bases left between them. CDR3 length: 13 residues. Per germline, CDR1 SQVTM and CDR2 ANQGSEA. The sequence came from a woman between 18 and 30 years old in good health. Sequencing used central memory CD4+ T cells from blood. V usage is TRBV29-1 and J usage is TRBJ2-7; D might be TRBD2 (6 bases). The chain's CDR3 is CSVDAGLGHEQYF. CDR3 in DNA: TGCAGCGTTGACGCGGGGCTCGGCCACGAGCAGTACTTC.